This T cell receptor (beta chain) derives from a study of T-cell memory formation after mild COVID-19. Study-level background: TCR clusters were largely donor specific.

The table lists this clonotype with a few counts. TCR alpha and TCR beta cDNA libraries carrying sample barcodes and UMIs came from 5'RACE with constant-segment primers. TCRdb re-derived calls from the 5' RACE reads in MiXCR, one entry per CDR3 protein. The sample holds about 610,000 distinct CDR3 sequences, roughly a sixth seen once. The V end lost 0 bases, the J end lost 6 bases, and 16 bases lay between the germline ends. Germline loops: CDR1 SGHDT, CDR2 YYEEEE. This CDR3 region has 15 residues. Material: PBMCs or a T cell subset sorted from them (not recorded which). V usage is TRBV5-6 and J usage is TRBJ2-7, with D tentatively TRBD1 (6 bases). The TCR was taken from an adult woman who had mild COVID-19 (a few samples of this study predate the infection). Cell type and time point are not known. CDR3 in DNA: TGTGCCAGCAGCTTGGCGGGGACATTGAAGTCCGAGCAGTACTTC. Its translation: CASSLAGTLKSEQYF.